Presented here are 28 T cell receptor beta chains from one specimen sequenced in a study of cytomegalovirus exposure and HLA in healthy donors. Repertoires were generated with immunoSEQ multiplex PCR, while TCRdb's copy carries only in-frame clones and drops some. The repertoire holds 130,000 to 150,000 clones, with over 80% as singletons. Material for sequencing was PBMCs. These receptors originate from a man younger than 35 in good health and CMV-seropositive.

V usage is TRBV6-5 and J usage is TRBJ2-5, with a possible D match to TRBD2 (6 bases). The CDR3 has 13 residues. Germline-derived CDR1 and CDR2 are MNHEY and SVGAGI. Trimming cost V 6 bases and J 5 bases, with 13 bases left between them. In nucleotides, the CDR3 is TGTGCCAGCAGGGAGGGGACCCGGGAGACCCAGTACTTC. Translation: CASREGTRETQYF.

The chain combines TRBV19 with TRBJ2-3, with 9 bases that match TRBD2. CDR1 is LNHDA, CDR2 SQIVND, per germline (reference sequence). The CDR3 has 15 residues. The trim removed 4 bases at V and 2 bases at J, leaving 4 bases unmatched. For the CDR3, the DNA is TGTGCCAGTAGTACTAGCGGGGCCTTCACAGATACGCAGTATTTT. Its translation: CASSTSGAFTDTQYF. The full variable domain, its missing parts supplied by reference TRBV19 and TRBJ2-3, is DGGITQSPKYLFRKEGQNVTLSCEQNLNHDAMYWYRQDPGQGLRLIYYSQIVNDFQKGDIAEGYSVSREKKESFPLTVTSAQKNPTAFYLCASSTSGAFTDTQYFGPGTRLTVL.

This clone appeared a single time. This chain connects TRBV10-3 to TRBJ2-1, with D unresolved. CDR1 ENHRY and CDR2 SYGVKD come from the germline V gene. The V end lost 0 bases, the J end lost 9 bases, and 12 bases lay between the germline ends. The CDR3 is 14 residues long. CDR3 residues: CAISESVRVAEQFF. Here the CDR3 DNA reads TGTGCCATCAGTGAGTCGGTCCGGGTAGCTGAGCAGTTCTTC.

The chain recombines TRBV4-2 with TRBJ2-2, with 7 bases matching TRBD1. Trimming cost V 5 bases and J 6 bases; bases outside gene matches: 12. The length of the CDR3 is 16 residues. Germline CDR1 reads LGHNA; CDR2 reads YNFKEQ. CDR3 amino acids: CASSGRDRVIAGELFF. CDR3 nucleotide sequence: TGTGCCAGCAGCGGGCGTGACAGGGTAATCGCCGGGGAGCTGTTTTTT.

The J gene is TRBJ2-5, the V gene TRBV6-1; weak D call: TRBD2 (6 bases). The CDR3 sequence is 17 residues long. Germline V CDR1 and CDR2: MNHNS, SASEGT. V shed 0 bases and J shed 3 bases, with 17 bases lying between them. The CDR3: CASSEANSGHGEETQYF. CDR3 nucleotide sequence: TGTGCCAGCAGTGAAGCAAATAGCGGTCATGGGGAAGAGACCCAGTACTTC.

The chain has TRBV27 and TRBJ2-1; 7 nucleotides agree with TRBD2. Trimming at V came to 3 bases and at J to 8 bases, leaving 4 bases not matched to a gene. Germline values: CDR1 MNHEY, CDR2 SMNVEV (reference sequence). The length of the CDR3 is 13 residues. Here the CDR3 reads CASSFTSVDEQFF. The CDR3 DNA sequence: TGTGCCAGCAGTTTTACTAGCGTGGATGAGCAGTTCTTC.

The chain joins TRBV7-9 to TRBJ2-1, with D tentatively TRBD2 (6 bases). There are 15 residues in the CDR3. Trimming pared 5 bases from V and 4 bases from J, leaving 15 bases between. The germline CDR1 and CDR2 sequences are SEHNR and FQNEAQ (reference sequence). The CDR3 loop reads CASSPPGGVYNEQFF. The DNA of the CDR3 is TGTGCCAGCAGCCCCCCCGGAGGGGTTTACAATGAGCAGTTCTTC.

J is TRBJ2-1 and V is TRBV2, with 13 bases fitting TRBD2. The germline gives CDR1 SNHLY, CDR2 FYNNEI. The length of the CDR3 is 13 residues. With 7 bases clipped from V and 12 bases from J, the junction kept 6 bases outside the gene matches. Here the CDR3 reads CASTTSGRVVQFF. DNA for the CDR3: TGTGCCAGCACAACTAGCGGGAGGGTGGTGCAGTTCTTC.

The chain carries TRBV5-1 and TRBJ1-2, with 7 bases identical to TRBD1. CDR3 length: 15 residues. Germline trimming cut 3 bases from V and 2 bases from J; bases unmatched to any gene: 7. CDR1 SGHRS and CDR2 YFSETQ come from the germline V gene. The CDR3 nucleotides read TGCGCCAGCAGCTCGGCCGGGACAGCAAACTATGGCTACACCTTC. It translates to CASSSAGTANYGYTF.

The V gene is TRBV7-9, the J gene TRBJ1-1; D is perhaps TRBD1 (6 bases). The CDR3 has 15 amino acids. The V end lost 6 bases, the J end lost 1 base, and 15 bases lay between the germline ends. Looked up from germline, CDR1 is SEHNR and CDR2 is FQNEAQ (reference sequence). The CDR3 DNA reads TGTGCCAGCAGTCGCATTCCGGGACAGAACACTGAAGCTTTCTTT. It yields the protein CASSRIPGQNTEAFF.

This chain connects TRBV6-1 to TRBJ2-7; D possibly corresponds to TRBD1 (5 bases). The V end lost 6 bases, the J end lost 5 bases, and 11 bases lay between the germline ends. The germline V gene has CDR1 MNHNS and CDR2 SASEGT. The CDR3 loop spans 12 amino acids. The DNA of the CDR3 is TGTGCCAGCAGCGCCTGGACAAACGAGCAGTACTTC. The encoded protein is CASSAWTNEQYF.

The V gene is TRBV19, the J gene TRBJ2-7; 7 nucleotides agree with TRBD1. This CDR3 is built from 13 residues. The V and J ends lost 5 bases and 3 bases, in that order; junction bases with no gene match: 4. Germline V CDR1 and CDR2: LNHDA, SQIVND (reference sequence). The CDR3 coding sequence is TGTGCCAGTAGTGCCTACAGGGGCTACGAGCAGTACTTC. Translating gives CASSAYRGYEQYF.

This chain links TRBV7-9 with TRBJ2-1, with 7 bases aligning to TRBD1. With V trimmed by 8 bases and J by 7 bases, 8 bases remained unmatched. The CDR3 sequence is 13 residues long. Germline values: CDR1 SEHNR, CDR2 FQNEAQ (reference sequence). The CDR3 loop is CASLLQGVNEQFF. In DNA form, the CDR3 reads TGTGCCAGCCTTCTGCAGGGGGTGAATGAGCAGTTCTTC.

This chain connects TRBV18 to TRBJ2-3, with a tentative D call TRBD2 (5 bases). The germline V gene has CDR1 KGHSH and CDR2 LQKENI. This CDR3 contains 14 residues. Trimming stripped 6 bases from V and 1 base from J, with 11 bases between. The CDR3 DNA reads as TGTGCCAGCTCCCCGACGAGGGGCACAGATACGCAGTATTTT. It is translated as CASSPTRGTDTQYF.

This clone has just one count. The chain uses TRBV4-2 and TRBJ2-7; 9 bases are a match to TRBD1. With 2 bases clipped from V and 0 bases from J, the junction kept 8 bases outside the gene matches. The CDR3 is 17 amino acids. The germline V gene has CDR1 LGHNA and CDR2 YNFKEQ. The CDR3 bases are TGTGCCAGCAGCCAACGAACAGGGGGCGATTTCTCCTACGAGCAGTACTTC. It codes for CASSQRTGGDFSYEQYF.

The chain recombines TRBV6-5 with TRBJ1-1, with no clear D. Trimming left V 6 bases short and J 1 base short, with 9 bases between. The CDR3 has 13 amino acids. Per germline, CDR1 MNHEY and CDR2 SVGAGI. CDR3 DNA sequence: TGTGCCAGCAGGGAGGGTGGGAACACTGAAGCTTTCTTT. It codes for CASREGGNTEAFF.

The CDR3 DNA reads TGTGCCAGCAGATACCAGGGGGCTTCCATTGAAGCTTTCTTT. Translating it yields CASRYQGASIEAFF. The chain couples TRBV7-9 to TRBJ1-1; 8 bases agree with TRBD1. The trim removed 6 bases at V and 7 bases at J, leaving 10 bases unmatched. CDR3 length: 14 amino acids. From germline, CDR1 is SEHNR and CDR2 FQNEAQ (reference sequence).

The chain carries TRBV19 and TRBJ1-5; 9 nucleotides align to TRBD1. The CDR3 loop spans 15 amino acids. CDR1 LNHDA and CDR2 SQIVND come from the germline V gene (reference sequence). V shed 7 bases, J shed 6 bases, and the junction held 10 bases outside the gene matches. In DNA form, the CDR3 reads TGTGCCAGTACCCTAGCCGGGACAGGGAGTCAGCCCCAGCATTTT. Translating it yields CASTLAGTGSQPQHF.

The chain has TRBV7-6 and TRBJ2-7; D is unresolved. The germline V gene has CDR1 SGHVS and CDR2 FNYEAQ. V was cut by 4 bases and J by 0 bases, with 7 bases left in between. The CDR3 spans 13 residues. CDR3 bases: TGTGCCAGCAGCTCTCGGAGCTCCTACGAGCAGTACTTC. Its protein product is CASSSRSSYEQYF. The variable domain in full, with the rest retrieved from reference TRBV7-6 and TRBJ2-7, is GAGVSQSPRYKVTKRGQDVALRCDPISGHVSLYWYRQALGQGPEFLTYFNYEAQQDKSGLPNDRFSAERPEGSISTLTIQRTEQRDSAMYRCASSSRSSYEQYFGPGTRLTVT.

The gene calls are TRBV7-9 and TRBJ2-3; 7 nucleotides align to TRBD2. Trimming removed 5 bases from V and 3 bases from J; junction bases left unmatched: 8. The CDR3 extends over 15 amino acids. CDR1 SEHNR and CDR2 FQNEAQ come from the germline V gene (reference sequence). The CDR3 sequence: CASSRLASETDTQYF. In nucleotides, the CDR3 is TGTGCCAGCAGCCGACTAGCCTCCGAGACAGATACGCAGTATTTT.

The chain carries TRBV30 and TRBJ2-7; D call uncertain. This CDR3 has 11 amino acids. Germline values: CDR1 GTSNPN, CDR2 SVGIG (reference sequence). The ends were cut back, 5 bases at V and 6 bases at J, with 11 bases in the middle. DNA of the CDR3: TGTGCCTGGGTCAGGAACACCGAGCAGTACTTC. It specifies CAWVRNTEQYF.

The chain recombines TRBV6-1 with TRBJ1-5, with D possibly TRBD1 on 5 matching bases. Germline CDR1 and CDR2: MNHNS and SASEGT. The ends were cut back, 6 bases at V and 3 bases at J, with 15 bases in the middle. The length of the CDR3 is 15 residues. This CDR3 reads CASRTGTLYNQPQHF. CDR3 coding DNA: TGTGCCAGCAGGACCGGGACTCTCTACAATCAGCCCCAGCATTTT.

Concerning this clone itself: Within the sample, other DNA sequences also encode this same CDR3. The chain carries TRBV11-2 and TRBJ2-1; D gene unclear. Germline CDR1 reads SGHAT; CDR2 reads FQNNGV. This CDR3 region has 15 residues. V was shortened by 0 bases and J by 0 bases, with 6 bases between the two germline ends. The CDR3 nucleotides read TGTGCCAGCAGCTTAGATCTAAGCTCCTACAATGAGCAGTTCTTC. Translating it yields CASSLDLSSYNEQFF.

The chain employs TRBV15 and TRBJ1-3, with D perhaps TRBD1 (6 bases). Deletions cut 0 bases from V and 7 bases from J, with 13 bases between. Germline V gene lookup returns CDR1 LNHNV and CDR2 YYDKDF (reference sequence). There are 15 residues in the CDR3. CDR3: CATSRDQVQGNTIYF. CDR3 nucleotides: TGTGCCACCAGCAGAGATCAAGTGCAGGGGAACACCATATATTTT.

The chain combines TRBV19 with TRBJ2-1, with a weak D call TRBD1 (6 bases). This CDR3 has 13 amino acids. Germline CDR1 reads LNHDA; CDR2 reads SQIVND (reference sequence). The V gene lost 4 bases and the J gene lost 5 bases, with 9 bases spanning the gap. CDR3 DNA sequence: TGTGCCAGTAGTAAAGGACAGAACAATGAGCAGTTCTTC. It yields the protein CASSKGQNNEQFF. Complete variable domain (other parts from reference TRBV19 and TRBJ2-1): DGGITQSPKYLFRKEGQNVTLSCEQNLNHDAMYWYRQDPGQGLRLIYYSQIVNDFQKGDIAEGYSVSREKKESFPLTVTSAQKNPTAFYLCASSKGQNNEQFFGPGTRLTVL.

The rearrangement joins TRBV28 to TRBJ2-3, with D perhaps TRBD1 (5 bases). This CDR3 spans 15 amino acids. The V and J ends lost 5 bases and 1 base respectively, with 13 bases between them. Germline assignment: CDR1 MDHEN and CDR2 SYDVKM. CDR3 residues: CASSPTGAGTDTQYF. In nucleotides, the CDR3 is TGTGCCAGCAGTCCGACTGGGGCAGGCACAGATACGCAGTATTTT.

The CDR3 sequence is CASSPGGPEAFF. The CDR3 coding sequence is TGCGCCAGCAGCCCGGGGGGCCCTGAAGCTTTCTTT. The gene calls are TRBV4-1 and TRBJ1-1; D possibly corresponds to TRBD1 (6 bases). V dropped 4 bases and J dropped 6 bases, with 9 bases sitting between them. Germline lookup yields CDR1 MGHRA and CDR2 YSYEKL. The CDR3 consists of 12 residues.

This sequence joins TRBV5-1 and TRBJ2-5; possible D gene TRBD1, 6 bases. This CDR3 has 12 amino acids. The V and J ends lost 5 bases and 5 bases respectively, with 10 bases between them. Germline-derived CDR1 and CDR2 are SGHRS and YFSETQ. CDR3 protein: CASSPQGETQYF. The CDR3 nucleotides read TGCGCCAGCAGTCCTCAGGGGGAGACCCAGTACTTC.